The 26 T cell receptor beta chains below were found in one sample sequenced in a study of cytomegalovirus exposure and HLA in healthy donors. This PCR relied on a set of 60 Vbeta primers and 13 Jbeta primers. Method: immunoSEQ multiplex PCR; TCRdb's copy keeps in-frame clones and lacks some. The table lists around 65,000 clones, just under 80% of them singletons, with about 4.1% in the top ten. Sequencing was carried out using PBMCs. These receptors came from a woman in her twenties or thirties in good health and CMV-seronegative.

The rearrangement uses TRBV29-1 and TRBJ2-5, with 14 nucleotides matching TRBD2. The ends lost 8 bases at V and 4 bases at J; junction bases unmatched: 6. The CDR3 runs 14 residues. Germline V gene data show CDR1 as SQVTM and CDR2 as ANQGSEA. The CDR3 nucleotides are TGCAGCTCAGGACTAGCGGGAGGAGGAGAGACCCAGTACTTC. This translates into CSSGLAGGGETQYF.

The J gene is TRBJ2-7, the V gene TRBV27; 15 nucleotides line up with TRBD2. This CDR3 spans 15 amino acids. With 6 bases clipped from V and 5 bases from J, the junction kept 5 bases outside the gene matches. Germline V gives CDR1 MNHEY, CDR2 SMNVEV (reference sequence). Written as DNA, the CDR3 is TGTGCCAGCAGCTGGGGACTAGCGGGAGGCAACGAGCAGTACTTC. It is translated as CASSWGLAGGNEQYF.

The chain joins TRBV30 to TRBJ2-7, with D hard to call. CDR1 and CDR2 from the germline V gene are GTSNPN and SVGIG (reference sequence). The CDR3 runs 12 residues. The germline V and J ends were trimmed by 4 bases and 0 bases, with 7 bases remaining between them. The DNA for the CDR3 is TGTGCCTGGACAGGAAGCTCCTACGAGCAGTACTTC. Its translation is CAWTGSSYEQYF. Together with reference TRBV30 and TRBJ2-7, the CDR3 gives the full variable domain: SQTIHQWPATLVQPVGSPLSLECTVEGTSNPNLYWYRQAAGRGLQLLFYSVGIGQISSEVPQNLSASRPQDRQFILSSKKLLLSDSGFYLCAWTGSSYEQYFGPGTRLTVT.

V and J are TRBV6-5 and TRBJ2-7; maybe TRBD2 (7 bases). The CDR3 is 12 residues long. V was pared by 8 bases and J by 2 bases, with 10 bases between. The germline V gene encodes CDR1 MNHEY and CDR2 SVGAGI. The CDR3 nucleotides are TGTGCCAGCGGGAGGGGGGCCTACGAGCAGTACTTC. Translated, it gives CASGRGAYEQYF.

This clone has a handful of counts. The rearrangement links TRBV9 to TRBJ1-5; D not resolved. CDR3 length: 13 residues. Germline CDR1 and CDR2: SGDLS and YYNGEE. Trimming stripped 0 bases from V and 6 bases from J, with 7 bases between. In DNA, the CDR3 is TGTGCCAGCAGCGTAGATCTCGGTCAGCCCCAGCATTTT. This encodes CASSVDLGQPQHF.

This clone was seen only once. This chain connects TRBV6-5 to TRBJ2-3; 7 positions agree with TRBD1. CDR3 length: 15 residues. Germline V gives CDR1 MNHEY, CDR2 SVGAGI. The V segment lost 2 bases and the J segment 2 bases; nucleotides outside the gene matches: 4. The CDR3 sequence: CASSYARGFTDTQYF. In DNA form, the CDR3 reads TGTGCCAGCAGTTACGCCAGGGGGTTCACAGATACGCAGTATTTT.

V and J are TRBV6-5 and TRBJ2-5; TRBD2 agrees at 15 bases. With 0 bases clipped from V and 4 bases from J, the junction kept 0 bases outside the gene matches. Germline V gene data show CDR1 as MNHEY and CDR2 as SVGAGI. The CDR3 is made up of 16 amino acids. Here the CDR3 DNA reads TGTGCCAGCAGTTACTCGGGACTAGCGGGGGGAGAGACCCAGTACTTC. Its protein product is CASSYSGLAGGETQYF.

This chain joins TRBV5-1 and TRBJ1-4; a possible D gene is TRBD1 (5 bases). Germline-derived CDR1 and CDR2 are SGHRS and YFSETQ. The V end lost 3 bases, the J end lost 5 bases, and 11 bases lay between the germline ends. The CDR3 is 14 residues long. The CDR3, as DNA: TGCGCCAGCAGCTGGGGGGAAGGAAATGAAAAACTGTTTTTT. Protein product: CASSWGEGNEKLFF.

This chain joins TRBV9 and TRBJ2-7, with 7 bases lining up with TRBD1. In germline, CDR1 is SGDLS, CDR2 YYNGEE. The CDR3 length is 12 residues. Unmatched junction bases numbered 3, after V lost 3 bases and J lost 6 bases. The CDR3 sequence: CASSATGREQYF. The CDR3 DNA reads as TGTGCCAGCAGCGCGACAGGGCGCGAGCAGTACTTC.

For the CDR3, the DNA is TGTGCCACCAGCAGAGGACAGGGTAATGAAAAACTGTTTTTT. It specifies CATSRGQGNEKLFF. V is TRBV15 and J is TRBJ1-4; TRBD1 matches 7 bases. This CDR3 is built from 14 residues. V lost 1 base and J lost 4; bases outside the gene matches: 0. Germline-derived CDR1 and CDR2 are LNHNV and YYDKDF (reference sequence).

The chain recombines TRBV7-9 with TRBJ2-7; TRBD1 aligns across 7 bases. After removal of 5 bases from V and 4 bases from J, the junction contained 11 bases not matched to a gene. The CDR3 extends over 15 amino acids. CDR1 is SEHNR, CDR2 FQNEAQ, per germline (reference sequence). In DNA, the CDR3 is TGTGCCAGCAGCCTCCCCGGGACAGCCAAATACGAGCAGTACTTC. Translated, it gives CASSLPGTAKYEQYF.

The rearrangement uses TRBV6-1 and TRBJ2-1; a possible D gene is TRBD2 (6 bases). The germline V and J ends were trimmed by 6 bases and 6 bases, with 12 bases remaining between them. This CDR3 comprises 13 residues. Germline CDR1 reads MNHNS; CDR2 reads SASEGT. The CDR3 reads CASRAGTVNEQFF. The CDR3 nucleotides are TGTGCCAGCAGGGCAGGGACTGTCAATGAGCAGTTCTTC.

The V and J genes are TRBV9 and TRBJ1-1; 9 bases are a match to TRBD1. CDR3 length: 13 amino acids. The germline V gene has CDR1 SGDLS and CDR2 YYNGEE. Trimming cost V 4 bases and J 10 bases; bases outside gene matches: 8. DNA of the CDR3: TGTGCCAGCAGCCCCGGGACAGGGATCGGAGCTTTCTTT. Its translation is CASSPGTGIGAFF.

The rearrangement uses TRBV6-5 and TRBJ1-6, with 12 bases lining up with TRBD1. With 2 bases clipped from V and 7 bases from J, the junction kept 3 bases outside the gene matches. Germline V gene data show CDR1 as MNHEY and CDR2 as SVGAGI. The CDR3 totals 16 residues. Here the CDR3 reads CASSYRDRGRNSPLHF. The CDR3 nucleotides are TGTGCCAGCAGTTACAGGGACAGGGGGCGAAATTCACCCCTCCACTTT.

This clone was seen only a few times. This chain uses TRBV5-1 with TRBJ2-7, with a weak D call TRBD2 (6 bases). Germline V gene sequence: CDR1 SGHRS, CDR2 YFSETQ. The CDR3 is 14 residues long. Trimming stripped 3 bases from V and 5 bases from J, with 15 bases between. CDR3 protein: CASSSGLAPNEQYF. The CDR3 DNA reads as TGCGCCAGCAGCTCGGGACTTGCCCCCAACGAGCAGTACTTC. Variable domain in full (rest from reference TRBV5-1 and TRBJ2-7): KAGVTQTPRYLIKTRGQQVTLSCSPISGHRSVSWYQQTPGQGLQFLFEYFSETQRNKGNFPGRFSGRQFSNSRSEMNVSTLELGDSALYLCASSSGLAPNEQYFGPGTRLTVT.

This clone was seen once. The chain couples TRBV6-1 to TRBJ2-7; 10 bases align to TRBD2. The junction had 2 bases not matched to a gene; V was cut back by 4 bases and J by 2 bases. Germline-derived CDR1 and CDR2 are MNHNS and SASEGT. This CDR3 has 14 amino acids. This CDR3 reads CASSAAGGTYEQYF. CDR3 in DNA: TGTGCCAGCAGTGCAGCGGGGGGGACCTACGAGCAGTACTTC.

This clone was seen only once. The chain employs TRBV5-1 and TRBJ1-6; TRBD1 might be the D (5 bases). Trimming took 0 bases from V and 6 from J, leaving 7 bases between them. The CDR3 runs to 14 residues. The germline CDR1 and CDR2 sequences are SGHRS and YFSETQ. CDR3 sequence reads: CASSLGQINSPLHF. The DNA for the CDR3 is TGCGCCAGCAGCTTGGGACAGATTAATTCACCCCTCCACTTT. Full variable domain (rest looked up from reference TRBV5-1 and TRBJ1-6): KAGVTQTPRYLIKTRGQQVTLSCSPISGHRSVSWYQQTPGQGLQFLFEYFSETQRNKGNFPGRFSGRQFSNSRSEMNVSTLELGDSALYLCASSLGQINSPLHFGNGTRLTVT.

In this sample, this clone turned up once. The rearrangement uses TRBV2 and TRBJ1-4; TRBD1 matches at 7 bases. J was trimmed by 3 bases and V by 6 bases; bases with no gene match: 7. Germline CDR1 reads SNHLY; CDR2 reads FYNNEI. This CDR3 is built from 15 residues. DNA for the CDR3: TGTGCCAGCAGCCTACGACAGGGTTCTAATGAAAAACTGTTTTTT. Its protein product is CASSLRQGSNEKLFF.

This rearrangement joins TRBV2 to TRBJ2-5; a weak D match, TRBD2 (5 bases). The CDR3 spans 14 residues. CDR1 SNHLY and CDR2 FYNNEI come from the germline V gene. The germline V and J ends were trimmed by 5 bases and 5 bases, with 15 bases remaining between them. The CDR3: CASSSTTIRETQYF. Here the CDR3 DNA reads TGTGCCAGCAGTTCGACTACTATCAGGGAGACCCAGTACTTC.

The chain carries TRBV28 and TRBJ1-4; 8 bases line up with TRBD1. CDR1 and CDR2 from the germline V gene are MDHEN and SYDVKM. The CDR3 loop spans 16 amino acids. V lost 5 bases and J lost 8; bases outside the gene matches: 13. DNA for the CDR3: TGTGCCAGCAGTAACCCTAGGACAGGGACCAAAGAAAAACTGTTTTTT. This translates into CASSNPRTGTKEKLFF.

The rearrangement uses TRBV7-2 and TRBJ2-7, with D possibly TRBD1 on 6 matching bases. The germline gives CDR1 SGHTA, CDR2 FQGNSA. There are 16 residues in the CDR3. V was cut by 1 base and J by 1 base, with 14 bases left in between. The CDR3 bases are TGTGCCAGCAGCTTAGTGGTGGGGGCCTCGTCCTACGAGCAGTACTTC. Its protein product is CASSLVVGASSYEQYF. Full variable domain (outside the CDR3, taken from reference TRBV7-2 and TRBJ2-7): GAGVSQSPSNKVTEKGKDVELRCDPISGHTALYWYRQSLGQGLEFLIYFQGNSAPDKSGLPSDRFSAERTGGSVSTLTIQRTQQEDSAVYLCASSLVVGASSYEQYFGPGTRLTVT.

This chain uses TRBV6-5 with TRBJ2-1; 7 bases map to TRBD1. The CDR3 consists of 16 residues. Germline lookup yields CDR1 MNHEY and CDR2 SVGAGI. Unmatched junction bases numbered 9, after V lost 0 bases and J lost 7 bases. The CDR3 DNA is TGTGCCAGCAGTTACTCGCGAGACAGGGATTGGAATGAGCAGTTCTTC. Amino acids: CASSYSRDRDWNEQFF.

This chain connects TRBV7-9 to TRBJ1-5; D gene unclear. Looked up from germline, CDR1 is SEHNR and CDR2 is FQNEAQ (reference sequence). Trimming took off 3 bases at V and 8 bases at J, with 14 bases between the two ends. The CDR3 extends over 14 amino acids. Here the CDR3 DNA reads TGTGCCAGCAGCTTTCCTGGTTCACCGGAGCCCCAGCATTTT. This sequence encodes CASSFPGSPEPQHF.

The chain employs TRBV28 and TRBJ1-2, with a tentative D call TRBD1 (6 bases). This CDR3 region has 11 residues. Per the germline V gene, CDR1 is MDHEN and CDR2 is SYDVKM. CDR3 protein: CALGDIYGYTF. The DNA of the CDR3 is TGTGCTCTCGGGGACATCTATGGCTACACCTTC.

CDR3 sequence reads: CASSPDRGPGNTIYF. The CDR3 DNA follows: TGTGCCAGCTCGCCGGACAGGGGGCCTGGAAACACCATATATTTT. The chain employs TRBV18 and TRBJ1-3, with 11 bases lining up with TRBD1. The CDR3 length is 15 residues. Germline CDR1 reads KGHSH; CDR2 reads LQKENI. J gave up 2 bases and V 6 bases, and 3 bases lay outside the gene matches.

The chain has TRBV6-6 and TRBJ1-6; 7 bases are shared with TRBD1. The CDR3 runs to 12 residues. V was pared by 5 bases and J by 9 bases, with 1 base of the junction left unmatched. Germline assignment: CDR1 MNHNY and CDR2 SVGAGI (reference sequence). The CDR3 loop reads CASSPGGSPLHF. CDR3 bases: TGTGCCAGCAGTCCAGGGGGTTCACCCCTCCACTTT.